A single TCR beta chain is shown here with its context. What it recognizes is unknown. This entry comes from a study of cytomegalovirus exposure and HLA in healthy donors. Broader study findings: About 87% or about 30% of the time was how often most TCR beta V segments were productive, according to an earlier analysis. A reported reduction in N-insertions relative to the 666-donor mean was seen in an Asian-associated ancestry cluster in a later analysis. Associated with cytomegalovirus, according to the listing, were 150 to 200 TCR beta chains.

Germline CDR1 reads LNHDA; CDR2 reads SQIVND (reference sequence). Trimming took off 7 bases at V and 6 bases at J, with 19 bases between the two ends. This CDR3 region has 15 residues. Use of 60 Vbeta and 13 Jbeta primers characterized the PCR. Sequenced by immunoSEQ multiplex PCR; TCRdb stores in-frame clones only, minus some. Seen here are around 150,000 clones, 60% to 80% observed once, and the top ten hold 11% to 15%. While unrecorded immune exposures were likely, the donors were nominally healthy when sampled. The sample consisted of PBMCs. The source of this sequence is a man aged 50 to 59 in good health and CMV-seropositive. The genes are TRBV19 and TRBJ1-5, with D possibly matching TRBD1 (6 bases). The CDR3 loop is CASKGGGHDSQPQHF. CDR3 in DNA: TGTGCCAGTAAGGGAGGGGGGCACGACAGTCAGCCCCAGCATTTT.